This T cell receptor beta chain was identified in a study of response to subunit inactivated influenza vaccine. Study-wide points: Seasonal influenza vaccination, on each occasion, was suggested by the authors to recruit few new T cells.

Notes on this clonotype: Its antigen is not identified.

TCRdb passed the RT-PCR reads through MiXCR, listing each CDR3 protein once. This sample has about 520,000 distinct CDR3 sequences, with less than 30% found just once. CDR3 size: 13 residues. The germline V gene has CDR1 MNHNS and CDR2 SASEGT. V was cut by 3 bases and J by 8 bases, with 13 bases left in between. The chain uses TRBV6-1 and TRBJ1-2; possibly TRBD1 for D (6 bases). The origin of this receptor is a middle-aged man who received an inactivated influenza vaccine. The sequencing used CD4+ T cells sorted from PBMCs, collected approximately 5 days after vaccination. CDR3 DNA sequence: TGTGCCAGCAGTGACACAGGGCCGAAGGGCTACACCTTC. It specifies CASSDTGPKGYTF.